This TCR beta chain was recovered during a study of cytomegalovirus exposure and HLA in healthy donors. The CDR3 has 14 residues. Germline CDR1 and CDR2: KGHSH and LQKENI. Unmatched junction bases numbered 4, after V lost 1 base and J lost 7 bases. PCR primers comprised 60 Vbeta and 13 Jbeta primers. Data came from immunoSEQ multiplex PCR; TCRdb stores just in-frame clones and leaves some out. The sample has roughly 280,000 clones; approximately 70% are singletons. The sequence derives from a female donor in good health and CMV-seronegative. The chain links TRBV18 to TRBJ1-5, with 7 bases matching TRBD1. The sequenced sample was PBMCs. The CDR3 bases are TGTGCCAGCTCACCACAGGGGGCTGGACAGCCCCAGCATTTT. Its translation is CASSPQGAGQPQHF.